This TCR beta chain was profiled in a study of T cell repertoires in ileal Crohn's disease. In the study overall: Roughly 40% were active smokers at surgery; median disease duration was approximately 8.5 years. Broader study findings: Compared with non-smokers, active smokers at surgery showed more clonal expansions. Sorted CD8 T cells held more high-frequency clones than CD4.

TCRB immunosequencing input was roughly 490 nanograms of biopsy DNA per sample. Sequenced by immunoSEQ multiplex PCR; TCRdb stores in-frame clones only, minus some. The table has about 15,000 clones, 60% seen once. The CDR3 runs 14 residues. The germline CDR1 and CDR2 sequences are KGHSH and LQKENI. Trimming left V 3 bases short and J 8 bases short, with 14 bases between. Regarding this clone: Its specificity is unknown.

The chain recombines TRBV18 with TRBJ2-1; the D is unclear. Source material: ileal tissue. The sequence came from an adult with Crohn's disease. This CDR3 reads CASSPLRNVHEQFF. CDR3 sequence (DNA): TGTGCCAGCTCACCCCTCAGGAACGTCCATGAGCAGTTCTTC.